This T cell receptor beta chain is from a study of blood T cell repertoires in COVID-19. Study details: Acute and convalescent COVID-19 specimens originated in the United States, Italy and Spain. T cells, B-cell-depleted T cells, or PBMCs supplied cDNA or gDNA.

In the study's own analysis: Estimates of nucleated cell counts were drawn from the amplification of reference gene primers. The table came from immunoSEQ multiplex PCR; TCRdb's copy has only in-frame clones and leaves some out. From that table come the V and J calls and clone size; the DNA was used to work out D and trimming. In the table there are 100,000 or so clones, 81% of which are singletons. This CDR3 spans 14 amino acids. V lost 3 bases and J lost 6; bases outside the gene matches: 2. The germline V gene encodes CDR1 LNHDA and CDR2 SQIVND (reference sequence). The chain combines TRBV19 with TRBJ1-6, with 7 nucleotides matching TRBD1. The source of this sequence is an older man with acute or convalescent COVID-19. Sequencing was performed on peripheral blood. CDR3 sequence reads: CASSMGQTNSPLHF. DNA of the CDR3: TGTGCCAGTAGTATGGGACAGACTAATTCACCCCTCCACTTT.